Below are 8 T cell receptor beta chains sequenced from a single sample in a study of graft-versus-host responses after intestinal transplantation. Which antigens these TCRs recognize remains unknown. Sequencing used immunoSEQ multiplex PCR; TCRdb keeps in-frame clones, though not all of them. The sample lists roughly 96,000 clones, about 91% occurring once. The sequencing used unstimulated CD8+ T cells sorted from spleen or lymph node cells, collected before intestinal transplant. All receptors come from a human donor who received an intestinal transplant.

The J gene is TRBJ1-6, the V gene TRBV7-9; D gene ambiguous. Germline V CDR1 and CDR2: SEHNR, FQNEAQ (reference sequence). Trimming cost V 1 base and J 10 bases, with 14 bases left between them. The CDR3 runs to 15 residues. The CDR3 nucleotides are TGTGCCAGCAGCTTAGAACCCCTGGAGTCATCACCCCTCCACTTT. Its translation is CASSLEPLESSPLHF.

This chain connects TRBV14 to TRBJ2-7; 11 bases match TRBD1. This CDR3 is built from 15 residues. Germline values: CDR1 SGHDN, CDR2 FVKESK. Trimming took 5 bases from V and 3 from J; bases not matched to a gene: 6. CDR3 sequence: CASSTDRGLIYEQYF. CDR3 DNA sequence: TGTGCCAGCAGCACGGACAGGGGGCTAATCTACGAGCAGTACTTC.

The chain couples TRBV6-1 to TRBJ1-5; 7 bases match TRBD1. Trimming cost V 4 bases and J 1 base; bases outside gene matches: 1. The CDR3 runs 14 residues. CDR1 MNHNS and CDR2 SASEGT come from the germline V gene. CDR3 residues: CASSGQGSNQPQHF. As DNA, the CDR3 is TGTGCCAGCAGTGGACAGGGAAGCAATCAGCCCCAGCATTTT.

The gene calls are TRBV30 and TRBJ1-2; 10 bases align to TRBD1. From germline, CDR1 is GTSNPN and CDR2 SVGIG (reference sequence). This CDR3 comprises 13 residues. V lost 3 bases to trimming and J lost 8 bases; unmatched junction nucleotides: 6. In nucleotides, the CDR3 is TGTGCCTGGAGGGCCGGACAGGGGGACGGCTACACCTTC. Its protein is CAWRAGQGDGYTF.

The table lists this clone with a count of one. The J gene is TRBJ2-3, the V gene TRBV7-2; the match to TRBD2 covers 9 bases. This CDR3 region has 16 residues. The ends lost 4 bases at V and 2 bases at J; junction bases unmatched: 7. CDR1 SGHTA and CDR2 FQGNSA come from the germline V gene. DNA for the CDR3: TGTGCCAGCAGCTCCCTGGGCGGGGGGGTCACAGATACGCAGTATTTT. It encodes CASSSLGGGVTDTQYF.

The V gene is TRBV30, the J gene TRBJ2-7, with 11 bases aligning to TRBD2. The germline gives CDR1 GTSNPN, CDR2 SVGIG (reference sequence). This CDR3 spans 13 amino acids. V shed 2 bases, J shed 4 bases, and the junction held 1 base outside the gene matches. CDR3 sequence: CAWSLAGGYEQYF. CDR3 DNA sequence: TGTGCCTGGAGTTTAGCGGGAGGGTACGAGCAGTACTTC.

CDR3 in DNA: TGTGCCAGTAGTCTGTGGACAGGGCCTTACAATGAGCAGTTCTTC. It encodes CASSLWTGPYNEQFF. The chain couples TRBV19 to TRBJ2-1; 8 nucleotides line up with TRBD1. This CDR3 is built from 15 residues. The V gene end was trimmed by 5 bases and the J gene end by 4 bases; junction bases not matched to a gene: 7. Germline V gene sequence: CDR1 LNHDA, CDR2 SQIVND (reference sequence). The full variable domain, completed using reference TRBV19 and TRBJ2-1, is DGGITQSPKYLFRKEGQNVTLSCEQNLNHDAMYWYRQDPGQGLRLIYYSQIVNDFQKGDIAEGYSVSREKKESFPLTVTSAQKNPTAFYLCASSLWTGPYNEQFFGPGTRLTVL.

The chain joins TRBV9 to TRBJ2-1; tentatively, D is TRBD1 (5 bases). Trimming removed 2 bases at V and 8 bases at J, with 8 bases between. CDR3 length: 12 amino acids. Germline CDR1 SGDLS, CDR2 YYNGEE. This CDR3 reads CASSVGLDEQFF. In nucleotides, the CDR3 is TGTGCCAGCAGCGTGGGGCTGGATGAGCAGTTCTTC.